This TCR beta chain is drawn from a study of CD8 T cells in Susac syndrome. V was cut by 0 bases and J by 6 bases, with 8 bases left in between. This CDR3 is 13 amino acids long. Germline V gene data show CDR1 as MNHNY and CDR2 as SVGAGI (reference sequence). Worth noting for this clonotype: Its matching antigen is unknown.

Study outcomes and limitations: Clonal expansion of CD8+ cells in Susac peaked in TEMRA cells (and in active patients).

Random hexamers served to reverse transcribe about 0.45 to 1 ug RNA. TCRdb independently ran MiXCR on the immunoSEQ multiplex PCR reads; one entry per CDR3 protein. The repertoire has around 81,000 distinct CDR3 sequences, over 85% of them found once; the top ten carry roughly 1%. This sequence joins TRBV6-6 and TRBJ1-2; unclear D gene. The receptor comes from a human donor with Susac syndrome. What was sequenced was CD8+ T cells from PBMCs. CDR3 loop: CASSYSGQNGYTF. The CDR3 region has the DNA TGTGCCAGCAGTTACTCCGGTCAGAATGGCTACACCTTC.